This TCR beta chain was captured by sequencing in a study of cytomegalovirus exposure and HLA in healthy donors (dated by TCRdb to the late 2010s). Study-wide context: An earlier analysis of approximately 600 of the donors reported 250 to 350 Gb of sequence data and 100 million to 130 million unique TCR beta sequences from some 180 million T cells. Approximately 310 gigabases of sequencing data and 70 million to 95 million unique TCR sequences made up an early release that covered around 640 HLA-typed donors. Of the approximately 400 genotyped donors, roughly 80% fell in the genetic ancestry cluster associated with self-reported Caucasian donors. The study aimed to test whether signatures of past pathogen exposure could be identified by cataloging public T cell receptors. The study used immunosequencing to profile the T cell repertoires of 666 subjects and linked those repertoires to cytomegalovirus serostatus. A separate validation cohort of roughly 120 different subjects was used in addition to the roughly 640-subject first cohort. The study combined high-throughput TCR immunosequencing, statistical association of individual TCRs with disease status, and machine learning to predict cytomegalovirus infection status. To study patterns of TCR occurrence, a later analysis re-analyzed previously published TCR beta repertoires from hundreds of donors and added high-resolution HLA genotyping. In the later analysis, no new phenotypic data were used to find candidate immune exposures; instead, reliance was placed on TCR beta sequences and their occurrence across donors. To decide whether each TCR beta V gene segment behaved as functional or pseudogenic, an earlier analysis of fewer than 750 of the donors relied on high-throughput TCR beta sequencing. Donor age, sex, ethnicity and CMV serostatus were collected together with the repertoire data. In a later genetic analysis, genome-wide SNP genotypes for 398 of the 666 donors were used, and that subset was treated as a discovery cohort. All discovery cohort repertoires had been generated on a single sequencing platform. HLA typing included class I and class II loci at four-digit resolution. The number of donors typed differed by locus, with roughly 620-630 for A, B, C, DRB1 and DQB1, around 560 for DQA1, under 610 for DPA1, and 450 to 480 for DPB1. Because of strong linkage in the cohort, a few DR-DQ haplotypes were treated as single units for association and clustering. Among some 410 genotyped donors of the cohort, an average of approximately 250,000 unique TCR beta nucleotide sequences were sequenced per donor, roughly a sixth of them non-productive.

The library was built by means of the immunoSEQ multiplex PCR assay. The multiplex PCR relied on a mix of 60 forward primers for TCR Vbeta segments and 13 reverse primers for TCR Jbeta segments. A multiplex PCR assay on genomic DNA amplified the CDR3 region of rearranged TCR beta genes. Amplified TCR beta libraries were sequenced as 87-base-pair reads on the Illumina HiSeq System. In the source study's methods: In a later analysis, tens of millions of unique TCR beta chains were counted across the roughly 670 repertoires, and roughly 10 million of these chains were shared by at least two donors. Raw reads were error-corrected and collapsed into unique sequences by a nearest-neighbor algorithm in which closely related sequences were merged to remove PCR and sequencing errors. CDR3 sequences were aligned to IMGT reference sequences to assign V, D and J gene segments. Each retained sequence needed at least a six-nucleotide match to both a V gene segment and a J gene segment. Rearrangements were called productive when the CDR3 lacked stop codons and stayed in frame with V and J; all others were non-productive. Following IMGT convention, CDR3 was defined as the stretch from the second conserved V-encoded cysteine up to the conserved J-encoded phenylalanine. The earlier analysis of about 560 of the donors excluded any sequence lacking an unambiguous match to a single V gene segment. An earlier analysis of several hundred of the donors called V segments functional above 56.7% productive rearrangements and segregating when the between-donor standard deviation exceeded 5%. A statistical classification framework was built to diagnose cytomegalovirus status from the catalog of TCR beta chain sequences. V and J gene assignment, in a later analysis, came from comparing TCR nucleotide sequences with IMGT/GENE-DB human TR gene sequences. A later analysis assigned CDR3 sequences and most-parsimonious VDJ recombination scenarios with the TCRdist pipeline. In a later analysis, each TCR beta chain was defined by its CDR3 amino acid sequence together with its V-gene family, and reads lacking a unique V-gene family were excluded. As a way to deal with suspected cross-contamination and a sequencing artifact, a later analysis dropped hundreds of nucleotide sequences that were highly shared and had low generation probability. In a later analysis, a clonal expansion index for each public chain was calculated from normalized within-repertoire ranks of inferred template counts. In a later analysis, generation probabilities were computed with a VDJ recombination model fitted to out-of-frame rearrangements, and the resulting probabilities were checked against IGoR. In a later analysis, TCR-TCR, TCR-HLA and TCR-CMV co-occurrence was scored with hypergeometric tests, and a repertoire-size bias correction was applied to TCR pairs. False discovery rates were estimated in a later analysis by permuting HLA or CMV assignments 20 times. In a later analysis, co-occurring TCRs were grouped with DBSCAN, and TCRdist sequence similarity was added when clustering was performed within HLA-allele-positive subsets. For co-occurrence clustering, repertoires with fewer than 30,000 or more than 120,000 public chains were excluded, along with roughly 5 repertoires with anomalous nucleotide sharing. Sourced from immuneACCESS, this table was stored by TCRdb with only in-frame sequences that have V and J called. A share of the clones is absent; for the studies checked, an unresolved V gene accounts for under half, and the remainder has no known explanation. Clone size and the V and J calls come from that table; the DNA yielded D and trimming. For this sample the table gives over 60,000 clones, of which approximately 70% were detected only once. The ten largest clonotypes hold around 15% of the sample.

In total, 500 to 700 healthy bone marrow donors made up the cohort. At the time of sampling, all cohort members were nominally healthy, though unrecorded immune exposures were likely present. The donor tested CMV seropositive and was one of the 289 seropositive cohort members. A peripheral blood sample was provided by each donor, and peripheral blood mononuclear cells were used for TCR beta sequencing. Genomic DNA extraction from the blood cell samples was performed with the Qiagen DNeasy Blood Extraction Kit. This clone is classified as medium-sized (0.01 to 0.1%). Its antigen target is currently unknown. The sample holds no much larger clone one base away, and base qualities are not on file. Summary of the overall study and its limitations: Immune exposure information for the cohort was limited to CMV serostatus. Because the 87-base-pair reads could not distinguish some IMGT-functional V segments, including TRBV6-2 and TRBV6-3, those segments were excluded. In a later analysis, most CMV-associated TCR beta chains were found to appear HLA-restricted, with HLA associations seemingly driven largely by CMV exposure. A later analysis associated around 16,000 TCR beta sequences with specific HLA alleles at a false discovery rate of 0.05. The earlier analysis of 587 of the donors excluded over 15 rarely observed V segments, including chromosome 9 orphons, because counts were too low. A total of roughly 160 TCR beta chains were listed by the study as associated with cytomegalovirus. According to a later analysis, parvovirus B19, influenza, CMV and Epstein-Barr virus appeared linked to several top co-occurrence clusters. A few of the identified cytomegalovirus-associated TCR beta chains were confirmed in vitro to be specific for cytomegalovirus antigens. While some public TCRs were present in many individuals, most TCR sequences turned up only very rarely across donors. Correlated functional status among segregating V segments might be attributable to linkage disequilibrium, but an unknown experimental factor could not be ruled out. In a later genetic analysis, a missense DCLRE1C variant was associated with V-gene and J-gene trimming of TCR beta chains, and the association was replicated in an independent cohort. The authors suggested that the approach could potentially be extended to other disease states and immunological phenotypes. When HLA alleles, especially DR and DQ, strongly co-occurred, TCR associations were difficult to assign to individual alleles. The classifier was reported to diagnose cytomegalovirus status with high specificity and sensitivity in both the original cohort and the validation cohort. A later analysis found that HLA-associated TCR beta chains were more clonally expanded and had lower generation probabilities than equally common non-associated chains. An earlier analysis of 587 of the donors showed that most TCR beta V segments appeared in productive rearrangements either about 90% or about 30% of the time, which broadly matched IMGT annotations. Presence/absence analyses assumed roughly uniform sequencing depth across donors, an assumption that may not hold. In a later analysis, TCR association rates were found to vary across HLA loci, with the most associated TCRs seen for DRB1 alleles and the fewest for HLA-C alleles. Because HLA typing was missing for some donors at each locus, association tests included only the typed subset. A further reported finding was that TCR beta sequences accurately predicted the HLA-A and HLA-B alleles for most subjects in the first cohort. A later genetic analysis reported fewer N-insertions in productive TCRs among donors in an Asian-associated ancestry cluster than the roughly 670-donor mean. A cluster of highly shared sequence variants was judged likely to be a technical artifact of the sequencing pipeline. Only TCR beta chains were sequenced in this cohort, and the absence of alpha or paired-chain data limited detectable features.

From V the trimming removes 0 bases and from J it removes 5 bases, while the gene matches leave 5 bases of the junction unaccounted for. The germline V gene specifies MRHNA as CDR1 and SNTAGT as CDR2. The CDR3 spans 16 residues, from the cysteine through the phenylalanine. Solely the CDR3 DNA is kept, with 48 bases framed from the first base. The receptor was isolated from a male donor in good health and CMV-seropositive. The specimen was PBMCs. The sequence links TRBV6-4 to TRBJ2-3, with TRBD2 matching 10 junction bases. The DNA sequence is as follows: TGTGCCAGCAGTGACTCGAGCGGGGGGGCTGGAGATACGCAGTATTTT. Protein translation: CASSDSSGGAGDTQYF.